This entry lists 19 T cell receptor beta chains sequenced from one sample in a study of T cell responses to AZD1222 COVID-19 vaccine. Repertoires were generated with immunoSEQ multiplex PCR, while TCRdb's copy carries only in-frame clones and drops some. The repertoire holds approximately 220,000 clones, 90% to 95% seen once, with roughly 1% in the top ten. This specimen was peripheral blood, taken on day 0 of MenACWY control vaccination. All receptors come from an adult in good health.

The chain combines TRBV6-2 or TRBV6-3 with TRBJ2-6; D is undetermined. The germline V gene encodes CDR1 MNHEY and CDR2 SVGEGT. The CDR3 extends over 15 amino acids. The germline V and J ends were trimmed by 3 bases and 0 bases, with 6 bases remaining between them. The CDR3: CASSYASSGANVLTF. The DNA for the CDR3 is TGTGCCAGCAGTTATGCGAGCTCTGGGGCCAACGTCCTGACTTTC.

This clone has more than one count but fewer than ten. V gene TRBV27 combines with J gene TRBJ1-6, with a tentative D call TRBD1 (6 bases). Per germline, CDR1 MNHEY and CDR2 SMNVEV (reference sequence). The germline V and J ends were trimmed by 5 bases and 4 bases, with 12 bases remaining between them. The CDR3 is made up of 15 amino acids. CDR3 loop: CASSLTGGYNSPLHF. The CDR3 DNA follows: TGTGCCAGCAGTCTGACAGGAGGTTATAATTCACCCCTCCACTTT.

This clone has just one count. J is TRBJ1-6 and V is TRBV2, with unresolved D. The CDR3 runs 15 residues. Trimming cost V 2 bases and J 0 bases, with 5 bases left between them. Germline CDR1 SNHLY, CDR2 FYNNEI. CDR3 residues: CASSERRSYNSPLHF. For the CDR3, the DNA is TGTGCCAGCAGTGAACGGCGCTCCTATAATTCACCCCTCCACTTT.

The rearrangement joins TRBV4-2 to TRBJ1-1; a weak D match, TRBD1 (5 bases). CDR3 length: 17 residues. The germline gives CDR1 LGHNA, CDR2 YNFKEQ. The germline V and J ends were trimmed by 7 bases and 1 base, with 22 bases remaining between them. The CDR3 nucleotides read TGTGCCAGCACCCAGAGGGGCGGGGTCGTGACGAACACTGAAGCTTTCTTT. Amino acids: CASTQRGGVVTNTEAFF.

This chain connects TRBV28 to TRBJ2-5; TRBD1 might be the D (5 bases). The germline CDR1 and CDR2 sequences are MDHEN and SYDVKM. The CDR3 has 15 amino acids. Trimming removed 7 bases at V and 1 base at J, with 16 bases between. The DNA of the CDR3 is TGTGCCAGCACTATCAGACAGATTAGCCAAGAGACCCAGTACTTC. It translates to CASTIRQISQETQYF.

V and J are TRBV27 and TRBJ2-1; the D gene is possibly TRBD1 (7 bases). Per germline, CDR1 MNHEY and CDR2 SMNVEV (reference sequence). Trimming cost V 7 bases and J 4 bases, with 17 bases left between them. This CDR3 has 15 residues. The CDR3 region is CASTPEGAGYNEQFF. For the CDR3, the DNA is TGTGCCAGCACCCCAGAGGGGGCGGGGTACAATGAGCAGTTCTTC.

V gene TRBV19 combines with J gene TRBJ1-1; D is ambiguous. The germline gives CDR1 LNHDA, CDR2 SQIVND (reference sequence). CDR3 length: 15 residues. Trimming pared 6 bases from V and 5 bases from J, leaving 19 bases between. CDR3 bases: TGTGCCAGTAGCCCCAAACAGCGGTTGGGAACTGAAGCTTTCTTT. Translating it yields CASSPKQRLGTEAFF.

The chain combines TRBV5-1 with TRBJ1-2; 10 nucleotides agree with TRBD1. The CDR3 has 16 amino acids. Germline CDR1 is SGHRS and CDR2 is YFSETQ. The junction had 7 bases not matched to a gene; V was cut back by 3 bases and J by 2 bases. The CDR3 DNA reads TGCGCCAGCAGCTCCTCTCGACAGGGGGCGAACTATGGCTACACCTTC. The encoded protein is CASSSSRQGANYGYTF.

The chain uses TRBV6-5 and TRBJ1-4, with D perhaps TRBD1 (6 bases). V lost 10 bases to trimming and J lost 4 bases, with 16 bases between them. The CDR3 has 14 amino acids. The germline V gene encodes CDR1 MNHEY and CDR2 SVGAGI. For the CDR3, the DNA is TGTGCCACTGCTGAGGACAGTAGTAATGAAAAACTGTTTTTT. Translation gives CATAEDSSNEKLFF.

This clone has just a few counts. The J gene is TRBJ1-1, the V gene TRBV4-3; D gene ambiguous. The germline V and J ends were trimmed by 0 bases and 2 bases, with 10 bases remaining between them. This CDR3 is built from 15 residues. Germline loops: CDR1 LGHNA, CDR2 YSLEER. CDR3 protein: CASSQDSHGNTEAFF. The DNA of the CDR3 is TGCGCCAGCAGCCAAGATAGCCATGGTAACACTGAAGCTTTCTTT.

The V gene is TRBV27, the J gene TRBJ1-6; tentatively, D is TRBD1 (6 bases). V was cut by 6 bases and J by 9 bases, with 12 bases left in between. CDR1 is MNHEY, CDR2 SMNVEV, per germline (reference sequence). The CDR3 sequence is 13 residues long. DNA of the CDR3: TGTGCCAGCAGGGACAGCAGGGGTTCACCCCTCCACTTT. As protein: CASRDSRGSPLHF.

The rearrangement links TRBV18 to TRBJ2-7; possibly TRBD1 or TRBD2 for D (6 bases each). Trimming shortened V by 3 bases and J by 5 bases, and 17 bases separated the two germline ends. Germline V gene sequence: CDR1 KGHSH, CDR2 LQKENI. The length of the CDR3 is 15 residues. The CDR3 reads CASSPLNGGVDEQYF. The CDR3 DNA follows: TGTGCCAGCTCACCTCTGAACGGGGGCGTCGACGAGCAGTACTTC.

The V call is TRBV19, the J call TRBJ2-3; 7 bases agree with TRBD1. This CDR3 has 15 residues. The germline V gene has CDR1 LNHDA and CDR2 SQIVND (reference sequence). The trim removed 9 bases at V and 6 bases at J, leaving 15 bases unmatched. The CDR3 sequence is CASTRQGGPEDTQYF. DNA of the CDR3: TGTGCCAGCACCCGACAAGGGGGCCCCGAGGATACGCAGTATTTT.

J is TRBJ2-7 and V is TRBV11-2; 9 bases fit TRBD1. This CDR3 is built from 15 residues. The V gene's germline CDR1 is SGHAT and CDR2 FQNNGV. The trim removed 1 base at V and 4 bases at J, leaving 5 bases unmatched. The CDR3 region is CASSLARTGVYEQYF. CDR3 nucleotides: TGTGCCAGCAGCTTAGCTCGGACAGGGGTTTACGAGCAGTACTTC.

The chain links TRBV12-5 to TRBJ2-7; TRBD2 aligns across 16 bases. V lost 7 bases and J lost 7; bases outside the gene matches: 16. Germline loops: CDR1 LGHNT, CDR2 FRNRAP. The CDR3 contains 18 residues. This CDR3 is CASANPNLGLAGGREQYF. The DNA of the CDR3 is TGTGCTAGTGCCAACCCCAATCTGGGACTAGCGGGGGGGCGTGAGCAGTACTTC.

The chain uses TRBV24-1 and TRBJ1-1; D possibly corresponds to TRBD1 (5 bases). Germline CDR1 and CDR2: KGHDR and SFDVKD. The CDR3 runs to 13 residues. The V end was cut by 3 bases, the J end by 9 bases, with 13 bases between. In DNA, the CDR3 is TGTGCCACCAGTGATCCCCGGACATCCAAAGCTTTCTTT. Residues: CATSDPRTSKAFF.

The rearrangement joins TRBV12-3 or TRBV12-4 to TRBJ1-1; weak D call: TRBD1 (5 bases). The CDR3 totals 11 residues. Trimming left V 6 bases short and J 5 bases short, with 7 bases between. The CDR3 region has the DNA TGTGCCAGCAGCAGGGTGACTGAAGCTTTCTTT. The encoded protein is CASSRVTEAFF.

The gene calls are TRBV19 and TRBJ2-7; the D gene is possibly TRBD2 (6 bases). The CDR3 covers 15 residues. Trimming pared 7 bases from V and 3 bases from J, leaving 19 bases between. Germline-derived CDR1 and CDR2 are LNHDA and SQIVND (reference sequence). CDR3 sequence (DNA): TGTGCCAGTAACTCGGGAGACCAGCGGTTCTACGAGCAGTACTTC. Its translation: CASNSGDQRFYEQYF.

CDR3 region: CASSKGQTNEKLFF. The CDR3 DNA sequence: TGTGCCAGCTCAAAAGGACAGACTAATGAAAAACTGTTTTTT. This sequence joins TRBV18 and TRBJ1-4, with D possibly being TRBD1 (6 bases). This CDR3 region has 14 residues. V lost 5 bases and J lost 2, with 9 bases in between. The germline V gene has CDR1 KGHSH and CDR2 LQKENI. Looking up the rest from reference TRBV18 and TRBJ1-4 gives the full variable domain: NAGVMQNPRHLVRRRGQEARLRCSPMKGHSHVYWYRQLPEEGLKFMVYLQKENIIDESGMPKERFSAEFPKEGPSILRIQQVVRGDSAAYFCASSKGQTNEKLFFGSGTQLSVL.